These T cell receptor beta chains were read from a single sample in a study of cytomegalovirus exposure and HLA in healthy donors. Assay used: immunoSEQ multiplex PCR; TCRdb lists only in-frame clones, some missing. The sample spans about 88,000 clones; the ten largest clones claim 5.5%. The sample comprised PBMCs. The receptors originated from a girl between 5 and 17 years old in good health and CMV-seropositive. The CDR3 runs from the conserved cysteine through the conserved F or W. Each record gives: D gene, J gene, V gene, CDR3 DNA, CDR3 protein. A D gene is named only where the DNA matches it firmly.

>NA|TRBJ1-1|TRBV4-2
TGTGCCAGCAGATCGGGGGTTCCGAACACTGAAGCTTTCTTT
CASRSGVPNTEAFF
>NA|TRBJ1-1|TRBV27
TGTGCCAGCAGGGCAGGCGCCCTGAACACTGAAGCTTTCTTT
CASRAGALNTEAFF
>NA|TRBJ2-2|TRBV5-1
TGCGCCAGCAGCTTGGCAGGGGATCCGAACACCGGGGAGCTGTTTTTT
CASSLAGDPNTGELFF
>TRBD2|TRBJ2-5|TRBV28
TGTGCCAGCAGTTCGGGGGGGGGCCTGGAGACCCAGTACTTC
CASSSGGGLETQYF
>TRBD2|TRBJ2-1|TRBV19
TGTGCCAGTAGTGCGGGACTAGCGGGGGCACTCAATGAGCAGTTCTTC
CASSAGLAGALNEQFF
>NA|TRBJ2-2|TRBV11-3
TGTGCCAGCAGCTTAGGGCAGGGGCTTCGGGGCACCGGGGAGCTGTTTTTT
CASSLGQGLRGTGELFF
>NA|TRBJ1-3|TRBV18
TGTGCCAGCTCCCCACCCGAGGGCTTACCCTACTCTGGAAACACCATATATTTT
CASSPPEGLPYSGNTIYF
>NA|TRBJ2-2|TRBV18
TGTGCCAGCTCACTTAACGGGAGATCGAACACCGGGGAGCTGTTTTTT
CASSLNGRSNTGELFF
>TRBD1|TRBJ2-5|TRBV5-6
TGTGCCAGCAGCCATGGGACAGCGGAGACCCAGTACTTC
CASSHGTAETQYF
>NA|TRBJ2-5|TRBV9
TGTGCCAGCAGTCTCGTGGGAGGTTTCGAAGAGACCCAGTACTTC
CASSLVGGFEETQYF
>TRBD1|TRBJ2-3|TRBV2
TGTGCCAGCGGCGACAGGGGGTTCACAGATACGCAGTATTTT
CASGDRGFTDTQYF
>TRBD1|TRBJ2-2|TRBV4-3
TGCGCCAGCAGCCAAGATTTCACAGGGGGTCGGACCGGGGAGCTGTTTTTT
CASSQDFTGGRTGELFF
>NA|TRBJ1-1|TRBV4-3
TGCGCCAGCAGCCCGACAGGGAACACTGAAGCTTTCTTT
CASSPTGNTEAFF
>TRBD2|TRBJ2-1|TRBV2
TGTGCCAGCCACGAGGCGGGGGGGCGAAATGAGCAGTTCTTC
CASHEAGGRNEQFF
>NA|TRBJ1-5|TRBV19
TGTGCCAGTAGCTGGCCAAATCAGCCCCAGCATTTT
CASSWPNQPQHF
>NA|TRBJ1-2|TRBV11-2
TGTGCCAGCAGCTTAGATGGGACACCGTATGGCTACACCTTC
CASSLDGTPYGYTF
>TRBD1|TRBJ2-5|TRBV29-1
TGCAGCGTGAGACAGGGTCCGGCGGAGACCCAGTACTTC
CSVRQGPAETQYF